This T cell receptor (beta chain) was captured in a study of T cell changes during pregnancy in multiple sclerosis. Some clones are missing from TCRdb's copy, which holds only in-frame ones; the method was immunoSEQ multiplex PCR. Of under 35,000 clones in the sample, roughly 87% were seen once. The sequenced sample was CD8+ T cells from peripheral blood mononuclear cells, obtained before pregnancy. The TCR was taken from a female donor with multiple sclerosis, enrolled in a pregnancy study.

The CDR3 sequence is CASSPGASGSPDTQYF. CDR3 DNA: TGTGCCAGCAGCCCCGGGGCTAGCGGGAGCCCAGATACGCAGTATTTT. V usage is TRBV13 and J usage is TRBJ2-3; 10 bases align to TRBD2. V shed 5 bases and J 4 bases; nucleotides not matched to a gene: 9. Germline CDR1 and CDR2: PRHDT and FYEKMQ (reference sequence). The CDR3 is 16 amino acids.